The 25 T cell receptor beta chains below all came from one sample that was sequenced in a study of blood T cell repertoires in COVID-19. Measured with immunoSEQ multiplex PCR; TCRdb has only the in-frame clones, and not every one. The table records around 270,000 clones, approximately 90% of them present only once. The sequencing sample was made of peripheral blood. The receptors here all came from a man in his forties with acute or convalescent COVID-19.

Only one count was recorded for this clone. The V call is TRBV2, the J call TRBJ1-1; the D gene is possibly TRBD1 (5 bases). The V and J ends lost 2 bases and 5 bases respectively, with 9 bases between them. The CDR3 covers 13 residues. Germline CDR1 is SNHLY and CDR2 is FYNNEI. This CDR3 reads CASSEYPGTEAFF. DNA for the CDR3: TGTGCCAGCAGTGAATACCCAGGGACTGAAGCTTTCTTT.

The chain recombines TRBV4-1 with TRBJ1-5; 8 nucleotides agree with TRBD1. The CDR3 totals 15 residues. The V gene's germline CDR1 is MGHRA and CDR2 YSYEKL. V lost 3 bases and J lost 3; bases outside the gene matches: 4. The CDR3 is CASSQLDRDNQPQHF. Written as DNA, the CDR3 is TGCGCCAGCAGCCAGCTGGACAGGGACAATCAGCCCCAGCATTTT.

This chain uses TRBV7-3 with TRBJ1-1; D is uncertain. V dropped 3 bases and J dropped 1 base, with 6 bases sitting between them. The CDR3 is 13 amino acids. Germline CDR1 and CDR2: SGHTA and FQGTGA. The CDR3 region is CASSFGRNTEAFF. CDR3 in DNA: TGTGCCAGCAGCTTTGGGAGGAACACTGAAGCTTTCTTT.

The chain has TRBV6-6 and TRBJ2-1; 8 bases map to TRBD2. The V gene's germline CDR1 is MNHNY and CDR2 SVGAGI (reference sequence). The CDR3 is 14 amino acids. The ends lost 6 bases at V and 7 bases at J; junction bases unmatched: 8. CDR3 region: CASRDGLARNEQFF. DNA of the CDR3: TGTGCCAGCAGGGACGGACTAGCTAGGAATGAGCAGTTCTTC.

The chain employs TRBV5-8 and TRBJ1-4; 7 nucleotides match TRBD1. Trimming at V came to 4 bases and at J to 8 bases, leaving 5 bases not matched to a gene. The CDR3 has 13 amino acids. The germline V gene has CDR1 SGHTS and CDR2 YDEGEE. The CDR3 nucleotides are TGTGCCAGCAGCGACAGGGCAGGAGAAAAACTGTTTTTT. Amino acids: CASSDRAGEKLFF.

V is TRBV21-1 and J is TRBJ1-2; whether TRBD1, the table's D call, matches the DNA was not checked. TRBV21-1 constitutes a pseudogene. The CDR3 runs to 13 residues. CDR3: CASRGGRDYGYTF. CDR3 coding DNA: TGTGCCAGCAGAGGGGGTAGAGACTATGGCTACACCTTC.

This chain links TRBV9 with TRBJ2-7; 11 bases are a match to TRBD1. This CDR3 region has 14 residues. With V trimmed by 4 bases and J by 3 bases, 3 bases remained unmatched. CDR1 SGDLS and CDR2 YYNGEE come from the germline V gene. Here the CDR3 reads CASSIGTGGYEQYF. CDR3 in DNA: TGTGCCAGCAGCATCGGGACAGGGGGCTACGAGCAGTACTTC. Drawing the rest from reference TRBV9 and TRBJ2-7, the complete variable domain is DSGVTQTPKHLITATGQRVTLRCSPRSGDLSVYWYQQSLDQGLQFLIQYYNGEERAKGNILERFSAQQFPDLHSELNLSSLELGDSALYFCASSIGTGGYEQYFGPGTRLTVT.

The chain combines TRBV3-1 (or the pseudogene TRBV3-2) with TRBJ1-3; no clear D. Germline loops: CDR1 LGHDT, CDR2 YNNKEL (reference sequence). The CDR3 has 12 amino acids. Trimming cost V 5 bases and J 4 bases, with 6 bases left between them. The CDR3 region is CASSVQGNTIYF. The CDR3 coding sequence is TGTGCCAGCAGCGTACAGGGAAACACCATATATTTT.

This clone was observed once. The chain joins TRBV19 to TRBJ1-2, with D hard to call. The CDR3 has 12 amino acids. CDR1 is LNHDA, CDR2 SQIVND, per germline (reference sequence). V dropped 5 bases and J dropped 2 bases, with 6 bases sitting between them. The DNA of the CDR3 is TGTGCCAGTAGTCGAGGGAACTATGGCTACACCTTC. This sequence encodes CASSRGNYGYTF.

CDR3 residues: CSAGGGNADYGYTF. CDR3 DNA sequence: TGCAGCGCCGGGGGAGGCAACGCCGACTATGGCTACACCTTC. V and J are TRBV29-1 and TRBJ1-2, with a weak D call TRBD1 (5 bases). The germline V and J ends were trimmed by 7 bases and 3 bases, with 18 bases remaining between them. CDR1 and CDR2 (germline): SQVTM, ANQGSEA. This CDR3 is 14 amino acids long.

The chain couples TRBV5-6 to TRBJ1-2; a possible D gene is TRBD1 (5 bases). CDR1 and CDR2 (germline): SGHDT, YYEEEE. This CDR3 contains 14 residues. The V gene lost 2 bases and the J gene lost 5 bases, with 13 bases spanning the gap. The CDR3: CASSLGRGPYGYTF. CDR3 DNA sequence: TGTGCCAGCAGCTTAGGGAGGGGCCCTTATGGCTACACCTTC.

The chain has TRBV27 and TRBJ2-4; D not certain. The V and J ends lost 5 bases and 1 base respectively, with 15 bases between them. The CDR3 loop spans 16 amino acids. Germline values: CDR1 MNHEY, CDR2 SMNVEV (reference sequence). CDR3 amino acids: CASSITRGEAKNIQYF. CDR3 coding DNA: TGTGCCAGCAGTATCACCCGTGGAGAGGCCAAAAACATTCAGTACTTC.

The rearrangement joins TRBV28 to TRBJ1-6, with no clear D. This CDR3 comprises 15 residues. Germline V gene sequence: CDR1 MDHEN, CDR2 SYDVKM. The V end lost 1 base, the J end lost 10 bases, and 14 bases lay between the germline ends. The CDR3 DNA reads as TGTGCCAGCAGTTTATTAGCTGACCCAGCATCACCCCTCCACTTT. This encodes CASSLLADPASPLHF.

The chain has TRBV4-1 and TRBJ1-1; D may be TRBD1 (6 bases). The CDR3 consists of 15 residues. V dropped 5 bases and J dropped 7 bases, with 20 bases sitting between them. Per germline, CDR1 MGHRA and CDR2 YSYEKL. The CDR3 coding sequence is TGCGCCAGCAGCTACTTCAGGGGTGGGGCTGGTGAAGCTTTCTTT. Translating it yields CASSYFRGGAGEAFF.

V gene TRBV5-1 combines with J gene TRBJ2-1; 9 positions agree with TRBD1. V lost 4 bases and J lost 9; bases outside the gene matches: 8. The CDR3 has 14 residues. The germline V gene encodes CDR1 SGHRS and CDR2 YFSETQ. The CDR3 region has the DNA TGCGCCAGCAGCACAGGGGGCCCCTTAGGTGAGCAGTTCTTC. Its translation: CASSTGGPLGEQFF.

The chain links TRBV6-5 to TRBJ1-6, with TRBD1 identical over 8 bases. From germline, CDR1 is MNHEY and CDR2 SVGAGI. The CDR3 totals 14 residues. The V segment lost 8 bases and the J segment 5 bases; nucleotides outside the gene matches: 5. This CDR3 reads CASRTGFDNSPLHF. In nucleotides, the CDR3 is TGTGCCAGCCGGACAGGGTTCGATAATTCACCCCTCCACTTT.

The J gene is TRBJ2-2, the V gene TRBV6-5; TRBD2 matches 11 bases. The J segment lost 5 bases and the V segment lost 8 bases, leaving 4 bases of the junction unmatched. The germline V gene encodes CDR1 MNHEY and CDR2 SVGAGI. This CDR3 contains 14 residues. CDR3 sequence: CASRTSGGTGELFF. The CDR3 region has the DNA TGTGCCAGCCGAACTAGCGGGGGTACCGGGGAGCTGTTTTTT.

The genes are TRBV5-1 and TRBJ1-3; 9 positions match TRBD1. The junction had 3 bases not matched to a gene; V was cut back by 2 bases and J by 3 bases. The germline V gene has CDR1 SGHRS and CDR2 YFSETQ. This CDR3 spans 15 amino acids. As DNA, the CDR3 is TGCGCCAGCAGCTTACAGGGGGCTTATGGAAACACCATATATTTT. Translated: CASSLQGAYGNTIYF.

The chain employs TRBV5-1 and TRBJ2-1; 11 bases agree with TRBD2. CDR3 size: 15 residues. The trim removed 0 bases at V and 7 bases at J, leaving 3 bases unmatched. The germline gives CDR1 SGHRS, CDR2 YFSETQ. The CDR3 nucleotides are TGCGCCAGCAGCTTGGTTACTAGCGGGGGAAATGAGCAGTTCTTC. This codes for CASSLVTSGGNEQFF. The whole variable domain, filled in from reference TRBV5-1 and TRBJ2-1, reads KAGVTQTPRYLIKTRGQQVTLSCSPISGHRSVSWYQQTPGQGLQFLFEYFSETQRNKGNFPGRFSGRQFSNSRSEMNVSTLELGDSALYLCASSLVTSGGNEQFFGPGTRLTVL.

This rearrangement joins TRBV24-1 to TRBJ2-1; no firm D call. This CDR3 has 13 amino acids. Germline-derived CDR1 and CDR2 are KGHDR and SFDVKD. The V end lost 9 bases, the J end lost 0 bases, and 8 bases lay between the germline ends. CDR3 amino acids: CATQSSSYNEQFF. The CDR3 nucleotides read TGTGCCACCCAATCTAGCTCCTACAATGAGCAGTTCTTC.

The chain links TRBV5-4 to TRBJ1-2; 7 bases are shared with TRBD1. Germline V CDR1 and CDR2: SGHNT, YYREEE (reference sequence). The junction had 5 bases not matched to a gene; V was cut back by 4 bases and J by 2 bases. The CDR3 is 14 amino acids. Here the CDR3 reads CASSLQGENYGYTF. The CDR3 coding sequence is TGTGCCAGCAGCCTTCAGGGGGAAAACTATGGCTACACCTTC.

The rearrangement links TRBV6-5 to TRBJ1-1; 9 bases agree with TRBD1. Trimming at V came to 2 bases and at J to 7 bases, leaving 11 bases not matched to a gene. This CDR3 comprises 16 residues. CDR1 and CDR2 from the germline V gene are MNHEY and SVGAGI. The CDR3 DNA reads TGTGCCAGCAGTTACGAGGGACAGGGACGCGATGGTGAAGCTTTCTTT. Protein sequence: CASSYEGQGRDGEAFF.

The rearrangement links TRBV6-5 to TRBJ2-3; 7 bases are a match to TRBD1. The germline CDR1 and CDR2 sequences are MNHEY and SVGAGI. This CDR3 contains 16 residues. The trim removed 0 bases at V and 8 bases at J, leaving 11 bases unmatched. The CDR3 nucleotides read TGTGCCAGCAGTTACTCGGCTGCGGGTTCAGGGGGTACGCAGTATTTT. Amino acid sequence: CASSYSAAGSGGTQYF.

V and J are TRBV15 and TRBJ2-7; TRBD2 matches at 8 bases. CDR1 LNHNV and CDR2 YYDKDF come from the germline V gene (reference sequence). The CDR3 has 15 residues. V shed 1 base and J 6 bases; nucleotides not matched to a gene: 8. The CDR3 reads CATSRARGGASEQYF. DNA of the CDR3: TGTGCCACCAGCAGAGCCCGGGGGGGAGCGAGCGAGCAGTACTTC.

In the case of this clone: The same CDR3 is also encoded by other DNA sequences in this sample. The V call is TRBV6-5, the J call TRBJ1-2; TRBD1 might be the D (6 bases). This CDR3 region has 13 residues. Germline CDR1 MNHEY, CDR2 SVGAGI. Trimming took 7 bases from V and 4 from J, leaving 13 bases between them. Written as DNA, the CDR3 is TGTGCCAGCACCAAGGACAGCTTCTATGGCTACACCTTC. Translated: CASTKDSFYGYTF.